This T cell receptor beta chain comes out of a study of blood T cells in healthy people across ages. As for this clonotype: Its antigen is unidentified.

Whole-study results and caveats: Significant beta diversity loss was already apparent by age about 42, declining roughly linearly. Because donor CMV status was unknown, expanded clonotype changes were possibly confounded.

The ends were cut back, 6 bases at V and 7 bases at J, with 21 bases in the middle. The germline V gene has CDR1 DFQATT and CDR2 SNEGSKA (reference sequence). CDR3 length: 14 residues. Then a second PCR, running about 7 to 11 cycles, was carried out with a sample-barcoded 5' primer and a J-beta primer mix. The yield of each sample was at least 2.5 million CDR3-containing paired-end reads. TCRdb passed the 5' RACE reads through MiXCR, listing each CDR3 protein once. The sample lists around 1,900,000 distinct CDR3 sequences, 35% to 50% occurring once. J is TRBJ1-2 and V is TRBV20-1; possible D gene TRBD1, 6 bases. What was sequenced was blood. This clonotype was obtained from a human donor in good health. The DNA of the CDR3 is TGCAGTGCGACGATGGCAGGGGCACCTGGTGGCTACACCTTC. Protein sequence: CSATMAGAPGGYTF.